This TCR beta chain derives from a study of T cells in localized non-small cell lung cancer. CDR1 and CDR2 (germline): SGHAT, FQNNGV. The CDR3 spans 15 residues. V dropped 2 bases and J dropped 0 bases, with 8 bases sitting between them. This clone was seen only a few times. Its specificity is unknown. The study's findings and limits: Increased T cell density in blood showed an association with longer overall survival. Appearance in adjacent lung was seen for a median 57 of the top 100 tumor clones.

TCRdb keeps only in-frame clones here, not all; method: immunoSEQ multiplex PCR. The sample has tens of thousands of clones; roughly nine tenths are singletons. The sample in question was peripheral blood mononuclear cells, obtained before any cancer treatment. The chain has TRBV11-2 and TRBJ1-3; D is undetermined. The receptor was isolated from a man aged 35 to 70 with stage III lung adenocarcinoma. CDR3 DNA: TGTGCCAGCAGCTTAAGAGGGATCTCTGGAAACACCATATATTTT. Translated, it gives CASSLRGISGNTIYF.